A single sample is the source of the 25 T cell receptor beta chains below, sequenced in a study of blood T cell repertoires in COVID-19 (dated by TCRdb to the early 2020s). Libraries were prepared through the immunoSEQ multiplex PCR assay. Here the immuneACCESS table is served through TCRdb, limited to in-frame sequences with V and J called. Missing clones are a known gap in these copies; in checked studies unresolved V genes cover under half, and the rest lacks a known reason. The sample records over 95,000 clones, approximately 88% of which are singletons. Roughly 8% of the sample is held by the ten biggest clonotypes. Sequenced input: peripheral blood. These receptors originate from a woman aged 40 to 50 with acute or convalescent COVID-19.

V gene TRBV5-6 combines with J gene TRBJ1-2, with unresolved D. Germline CDR1 is SGHDT and CDR2 is YYEEEE. The CDR3 extends over 12 amino acids. Trimming stripped 1 base from V and 9 bases from J, with 10 bases between. The CDR3 DNA follows: TGTGCCAGCAGCTTGAATGAGTTGCGCTACACCTTC. Amino acid sequence: CASSLNELRYTF.

The V call is TRBV5-6, the J call TRBJ1-2; a weak D match, TRBD1 (6 bases). V lost 3 bases to trimming and J lost 4 bases, with 16 bases between them. CDR1 and CDR2 from the germline V gene are SGHDT and YYEEEE. The CDR3 loop spans 15 amino acids. The chain's CDR3 is CASSSGHGILYGYTF. The CDR3 nucleotides read TGTGCCAGCAGCTCGGGACACGGAATACTCTATGGCTACACCTTC.

The chain combines TRBV30 with TRBJ2-7; 9 positions agree with TRBD1. The CDR3 has 15 amino acids. With 3 bases clipped from V and 7 bases from J, the junction kept 13 bases outside the gene matches. CDR1 is GTSNPN and CDR2 is SVGIG in the germline V gene (reference sequence). The CDR3 nucleotides read TGTGCCTGGAGCCGGGGCGGGACAGGGCTTGGGGAGCAGTACTTC. Its translation: CAWSRGGTGLGEQYF.

This clone occurred once. The J gene is TRBJ1-5, the V gene TRBV19; D is possibly TRBD1 (6 bases). Germline CDR1 is LNHDA and CDR2 is SQIVND (reference sequence). The CDR3 sequence is 13 residues long. With 7 bases removed from V and 10 bases from J, the gap between germline ends came to 17 bases. This chain's CDR3 is CASNRVLSGPQHF. The CDR3 DNA follows: TGTGCCAGTAACAGGGTCCTGAGTGGCCCCCAGCATTTT.

This clone was seen a few times. The chain carries TRBV5-1 and TRBJ2-1; maybe TRBD1 (7 bases). Germline assignment: CDR1 SGHRS and CDR2 YFSETQ. The CDR3 has 15 residues. V was pared by 6 bases and J by 0 bases, with 13 bases between. The CDR3 protein is CASILRGDSYNEQFF. CDR3 DNA sequence: TGCGCCAGCATCCTCAGGGGGGACTCCTACAATGAGCAGTTCTTC.

This chain links TRBV2 with TRBJ2-1; D unresolved. This CDR3 has 12 residues. V lost 7 bases and J 7 bases, leaving 11 bases between the germline ends. The germline V gene encodes CDR1 SNHLY and CDR2 FYNNEI. CDR3 protein: CASNKGVNEQFF. As DNA, the CDR3 is TGTGCCAGCAACAAAGGAGTAAATGAGCAGTTCTTC.

The chain employs TRBV9 and TRBJ1-1, with D perhaps matching TRBD1 (5 bases). V gave up 0 bases and J gave up 5 bases, with 20 bases separating them. Germline assignment: CDR1 SGDLS and CDR2 YYNGEE. CDR3 length equals 17 residues. As DNA, the CDR3 is TGTGCCAGCAGCGTAGGATTCGGCAGGGACGGAGGGACTGAAGCTTTCTTT. It is translated as CASSVGFGRDGGTEAFF.

CDR3 bases: TGCGCCAGCAGCCAGACAAATACCTTCGGCACAGATACGCAGTATTTT. Residues: CASSQTNTFGTDTQYF. V gene TRBV4-1 combines with J gene TRBJ2-3; no clear D. Trimming removed 3 bases from V and 1 base from J, with 14 bases in between. This CDR3 contains 16 residues. The V gene's germline CDR1 is MGHRA and CDR2 YSYEKL.

This clone was seen once. The chain has TRBV27 and TRBJ2-6, with D unresolved. Deletions cut 8 bases from V and 2 bases from J, with 10 bases between. Germline V gives CDR1 MNHEY, CDR2 SMNVEV (reference sequence). CDR3 size: 14 residues. The CDR3 protein is CASQNAAGANVLTF. CDR3 nucleotides: TGTGCCAGCCAGAATGCCGCTGGGGCCAACGTCCTGACTTTC.

This clone has just a few counts. The chain is built from TRBV5-1 and TRBJ1-6, with 9 bases aligning to TRBD1. There are 15 residues in the CDR3. CDR1 is SGHRS, CDR2 YFSETQ, per germline. After removal of 2 bases from V and 5 bases from J, the junction contained 2 bases not matched to a gene. CDR3 in amino acids: CASSLQGANNSPLHF. The CDR3 DNA reads as TGCGCCAGCAGCTTACAGGGGGCGAATAATTCACCCCTCCACTTT.

The count of this clone is one. This CDR3 reads CAWSVTSGGNEQFF. The CDR3 nucleotides are TGTGCCTGGAGTGTAACTAGCGGGGGCAATGAGCAGTTCTTC. J is TRBJ2-1 and V is TRBV30; 11 positions match TRBD2. The germline CDR1 and CDR2 sequences are GTSNPN and SVGIG (reference sequence). CDR3 size: 14 residues. The V segment lost 0 bases and the J segment 6 bases; nucleotides outside the gene matches: 1.

The CDR3: CASSLGGLNTDTQYF. DNA of the CDR3: TGCGCCAGCAGCTTGGGAGGGCTAAACACAGATACGCAGTATTTT. The rearrangement links TRBV5-1 to TRBJ2-3; D possibly corresponds to TRBD2 (5 bases). The V end was cut by 0 bases, the J end by 2 bases, with 10 bases between. The germline V gene has CDR1 SGHRS and CDR2 YFSETQ. The CDR3 covers 15 residues.

The genes are TRBV23-1 and TRBJ2-2; 9 nucleotides align to TRBD1. TRBV23-1 is designated an ORF whose function remains uncertain. The CDR3 runs 14 residues. With V trimmed by 7 bases and J by 4 bases, 4 bases remained unmatched. CDR3 sequence reads: CASIGDRVTGELFF. CDR3 coding DNA: TGCGCCAGCATAGGGGACAGGGTCACCGGGGAGCTGTTTTTT.

This clone was seen once. V gene TRBV24-1 combines with J gene TRBJ1-2; D unresolved. V gave up 3 bases and J gave up 8 bases, with 18 bases separating them. CDR3 length: 15 residues. Looked up from germline, CDR1 is KGHDR and CDR2 is SFDVKD. This CDR3 is CATSDPTAQLEGYTF. CDR3 nucleotide sequence: TGTGCCACCAGTGATCCCACGGCCCAACTGGAGGGCTACACCTTC.

The J gene is TRBJ1-4, the V gene TRBV4-1, with 9 bases that match TRBD1. This CDR3 has 17 residues. The V segment lost 4 bases and the J segment 2 bases; nucleotides outside the gene matches: 8. From germline, CDR1 is MGHRA and CDR2 YSYEKL. Here the CDR3 reads CASSRMTGGSTNEKLFF. CDR3 bases: TGCGCCAGCAGCCGAATGACAGGGGGAAGTACTAATGAAAAACTGTTTTTT.

The sample holds one count of this clone. The CDR3 coding sequence is TGTGCCAGCAGCTCATCGGGGGATTCTGGTGGCTACACCTTC. Translating it yields CASSSSGDSGGYTF. J is TRBJ1-2 and V is TRBV7-8, with D possibly being TRBD1 (5 bases). CDR1 SGHVS and CDR2 FQNEAQ come from the germline V gene. CDR3 length equals 14 residues. Between the trimmed V and J ends, which lost 4 bases and 7 bases, there was a span of 16 bases.

V is TRBV1 and J is TRBJ1-2; TRBD1, the table's D call, lacks a check against the DNA. TRBV1 is a known pseudogene. CDR3 length equals 13 residues. The CDR3 region has the DNA TGCACCAGCAGCCAAGGCCACAGGGGGTGTCACACCTTC. Translated: CTSSQGHRGCHTF.

The chain uses TRBV6-1 and TRBJ1-5, with 7 bases that match TRBD1. The CDR3 sequence is 16 residues long. V dropped 3 bases and J dropped 0; count of bases not matched to a gene: 5. Germline V gives CDR1 MNHNS, CDR2 SASEGT. CDR3 in DNA: TGTGCCAGCAGTGACTTAAGACAGGGTAGCAATCAGCCCCAGCATTTT. This gives the protein CASSDLRQGSNQPQHF.

CDR3 sequence (DNA): TGCAGTGCTAGAGATGAGGTTGAAGCTTTCTTT. It translates to CSARDEVEAFF. This rearrangement joins TRBV20-1 to TRBJ1-1, with no clear D. This CDR3 comprises 11 residues. Germline V lookup: CDR1 DFQATT, CDR2 SNEGSKA (reference sequence). V was cut by 0 bases and J by 7 bases, with 6 bases left in between.

V usage is TRBV4-1 and J usage is TRBJ2-1; D remains ambiguous. Germline values: CDR1 MGHRA, CDR2 YSYEKL. The CDR3 sequence is 17 residues long. V lost 0 bases to trimming and J lost 1 base, with 13 bases between them. CDR3 residues: CASSQDTGKGSYNEQFF. In DNA, the CDR3 is TGCGCCAGCAGCCAAGATACGGGTAAAGGTTCCTACAATGAGCAGTTCTTC.

This clone appeared a single time. The chain has TRBV5-1 and TRBJ1-1; D unresolved. The CDR3 spans 13 residues. Germline V gene data show CDR1 as SGHRS and CDR2 as YFSETQ. Trimming cost V 4 bases and J 1 base, with 8 bases left between them. CDR3 loop: CASSPEGNTEAFF. Here the CDR3 DNA reads TGCGCCAGCAGCCCCGAGGGGAACACTGAAGCTTTCTTT. The whole variable domain, remainder taken from reference TRBV5-1 and TRBJ1-1, is KAGVTQTPRYLIKTRGQQVTLSCSPISGHRSVSWYQQTPGQGLQFLFEYFSETQRNKGNFPGRFSGRQFSNSRSEMNVSTLELGDSALYLCASSPEGNTEAFFGQGTRLTVV.

The J gene is TRBJ1-2, the V gene TRBV2; 9 bases are shared with TRBD1. This CDR3 contains 16 residues. The V segment lost 6 bases and the J segment 7 bases; nucleotides outside the gene matches: 15. Germline CDR1 and CDR2: SNHLY and FYNNEI. The CDR3 DNA follows: TGTGCCAGCAGGAGGGGGACAGGGACGCCGTTTAGTGGCTACACCTTC. It is translated as CASRRGTGTPFSGYTF.

The chain links TRBV2 to TRBJ1-2; 7 bases fit TRBD1. Germline loops: CDR1 SNHLY, CDR2 FYNNEI. V was pared by 6 bases and J by 8 bases, with 9 bases of the junction left unmatched. The CDR3 has 13 amino acids. CDR3 DNA: TGTGCCAGCAGCGCGACAGGGACTCTGGGCTACACCTTC. It encodes CASSATGTLGYTF.

V gene TRBV6-5 combines with J gene TRBJ2-2, with D perhaps matching TRBD2 (5 bases). The CDR3 runs to 15 residues. V lost 6 bases and J 2 bases, leaving 13 bases between the germline ends. The germline V gene encodes CDR1 MNHEY and CDR2 SVGAGI. CDR3 sequence: CASRNGIFNTGELFF. Here the CDR3 DNA reads TGTGCCAGCAGGAACGGGATTTTTAACACCGGGGAGCTGTTTTTT.

The CDR3 coding sequence is TGTGCCATCGGGGGGGGGACTAGCAATCAGCCCCAGCATTTT. It codes for CAIGGGTSNQPQHF. The chain is built from TRBV10-3 and TRBJ1-5; possibly TRBD1 for D (5 bases). Between the trimmed V and J ends, which lost 8 bases and 0 bases, there was a span of 11 bases. CDR3 size: 14 residues. Germline assignment: CDR1 ENHRY and CDR2 SYGVKD.